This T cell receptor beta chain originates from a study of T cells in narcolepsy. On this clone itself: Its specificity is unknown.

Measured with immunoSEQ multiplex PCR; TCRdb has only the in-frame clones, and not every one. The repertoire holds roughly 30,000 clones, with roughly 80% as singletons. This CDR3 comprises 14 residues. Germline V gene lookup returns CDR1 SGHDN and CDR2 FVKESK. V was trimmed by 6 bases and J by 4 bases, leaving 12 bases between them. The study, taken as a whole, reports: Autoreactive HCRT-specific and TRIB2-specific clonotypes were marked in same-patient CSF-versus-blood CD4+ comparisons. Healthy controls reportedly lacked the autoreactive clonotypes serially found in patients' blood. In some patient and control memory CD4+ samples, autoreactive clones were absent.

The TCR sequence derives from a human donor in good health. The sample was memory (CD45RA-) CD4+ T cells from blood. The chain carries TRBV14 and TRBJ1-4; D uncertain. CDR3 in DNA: TGTGCCAGCAGAGGCATGGGCAATAATGAAAAACTGTTTTTT. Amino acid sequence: CASRGMGNNEKLFF.